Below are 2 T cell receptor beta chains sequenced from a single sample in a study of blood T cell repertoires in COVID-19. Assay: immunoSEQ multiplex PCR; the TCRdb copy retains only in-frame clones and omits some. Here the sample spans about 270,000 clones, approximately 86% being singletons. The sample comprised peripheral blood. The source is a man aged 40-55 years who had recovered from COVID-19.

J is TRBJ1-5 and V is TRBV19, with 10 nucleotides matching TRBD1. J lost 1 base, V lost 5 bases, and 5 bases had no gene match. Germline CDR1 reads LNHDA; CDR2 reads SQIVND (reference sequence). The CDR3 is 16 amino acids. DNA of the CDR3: TGTGCCAGTAGTTTTGGGACAGGGGAGAGCAATCAGCCCCAGCATTTT. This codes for CASSFGTGESNQPQHF.

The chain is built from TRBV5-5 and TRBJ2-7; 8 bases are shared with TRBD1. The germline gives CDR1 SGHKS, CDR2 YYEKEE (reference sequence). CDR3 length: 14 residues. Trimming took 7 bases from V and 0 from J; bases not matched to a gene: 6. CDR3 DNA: TGTGCCAGCTCCACCGGGACAGGCTCCTACGAGCAGTACTTC. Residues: CASSTGTGSYEQYF.